The TCR beta chain described here comes from a study of T cell responses to AZD1222 COVID-19 vaccine. Whole-study results and caveats: Spike regions recognized by vaccine-associated CD4 TCRs spanned the protein, led by 160-218 and 743-854. Baseline serostatus was positive in only six or seven AZD1222 recipients. Two doses of AZD1222 preceded a rise in Spike-specific TCR breadth and depth.

In regard to this clone: Its antigen is unidentified.

Assay used: immunoSEQ multiplex PCR; TCRdb lists only in-frame clones, some missing. The sample gives 78,000 or so clones, roughly 88% of which show up once; 15% to 20% is in the top ten. The sample in question was peripheral blood, obtained on day 0 of AZD1222 vaccination. The TCR comes from an adult in good health.

The CDR3 nucleotides are TGTGCCAGCAGCTCACTAGCGGGGACGGGCGAGCAGTACTTC. Amino acids: CASSSLAGTGEQYF. The chain carries TRBV7-3 and TRBJ2-7; 10 bases match TRBD2. The CDR3 covers 14 residues. Losses at the gene ends were 4 bases for V and 6 bases for J; bases not matched to a gene: 6. CDR1 is SGHTA, CDR2 FQGTGA, per germline.